This T cell receptor beta chain emerged from a study of tissue T cells after allogeneic stem cell transplantation. Findings of the study overall: Sampling depth was limited, and the cohort was small and clinically varied.

Clones were sequenced by immunoSEQ multiplex PCR, and TCRdb holds only the in-frame ones, with some missing. The sample consists of tens of thousands of clones, roughly 70% of them appearing once. Between the trimmed V and J ends, which lost 7 bases and 5 bases, there was a span of 20 bases. Germline V gene lookup returns CDR1 LNHDA and CDR2 SQIVND (reference sequence). The CDR3 extends over 15 amino acids. Non-transplant comparator patients with other cancers had at least five gastrointestinal samples and no known gastrointestinal disease. Median post-mortem interval was around 8.9 hours for GI, liver, skin and lymphoid tissues. This clone was picked up a small number of times. What it binds is unknown.

This TCR was sampled from a female donor over 55 with lung cancer. The chain links TRBV19 to TRBJ1-1; no firm D call. The sample here was tissue from the ileum, taken at autopsy. The CDR3 nucleotides read TGTGCCAGTAATAATATTGGTCAGACAATAACTGAAGCTTTCTTT. It codes for CASNNIGQTITEAFF.